This TCR beta chain was obtained from a study of cytomegalovirus exposure and HLA in healthy donors. Study-level results: Investigators reported 150 to 200 TCR beta chains as tied to cytomegalovirus.

Per germline, CDR1 MNHNS and CDR2 SASEGT. Trimming shortened V by 1 base and J by 1 base, and 8 bases separated the two germline ends. This CDR3 has 15 amino acids. The method was immunoSEQ multiplex PCR; TCRdb's version includes in-frame clones alone and lacks a portion of them. The sample includes some 130,000 clones, 82% of them seen just once. This clone occurred once. Its cognate antigen is unknown. This sequence originates from a man aged 25 to 40 in good health and CMV-seropositive. The sequenced sample consisted of PBMCs. The J gene is TRBJ1-5, the V gene TRBV6-1, with unresolved D. The CDR3 nucleotides are TGTGCCAGCAGTGAAGGGGAGGCGAGCAATCAGCCCCAGCATTTT. Protein sequence: CASSEGEASNQPQHF.